These 9 T cell receptor beta chains were all obtained from the same sample, sequenced in a study of blood T cells in healthy people across ages. For the second PCR, which ran for 7 to 11 cycles, a sample-barcoded 5' primer and a J-beta primer mix were used. TCRdb itself ran the 5' RACE reads through MiXCR, one entry per CDR3 protein. The data hold 1.5 million to 2 million distinct CDR3 sequences, with 28% observed a single time. Sequencing was done on a sample of blood. Every receptor here comes from a woman in her thirties in good health.

This chain joins TRBV6-2 or TRBV6-3 and TRBJ2-3; TRBD1 or TRBD2 may be the D gene (6 bases each). Germline values: CDR1 MNHEY, CDR2 SVGEGT. The CDR3 totals 17 residues. V was pared by 6 bases and J by 1 base, with 20 bases between. For the CDR3, the DNA is TGTGCCAGCAGCCCCCGCCGGGGGCAGGAGGGCACAGATACGCAGTATTTT. Encoded protein: CASSPRRGQEGTDTQYF.

The CDR3 here is CASSLFLPEPYF. CDR3 coding DNA: TGTGCCAGCAGCTTATTTTTACCGGAACCGTATTTT. The genes are TRBV7-9 and TRBJ2-3; D is unresolved. CDR3 size: 12 residues. V shed 2 bases and J shed 14 bases, with 14 bases lying between them. Germline V gene sequence: CDR1 SEHNR, CDR2 FQNEAQ (reference sequence).

This rearrangement joins TRBV5-1 to TRBJ2-3; D gene uncertain. There are 13 residues in the CDR3. The germline CDR1 and CDR2 sequences are SGHRS and YFSETQ. The V end was cut by 7 bases, the J end by 2 bases, with 11 bases between. The CDR3 here is CASGWRLTDTQYF. The CDR3 region has the DNA TGCGCCAGCGGCTGGCGGCTCACAGATACGCAGTATTTT.

The rearrangement links TRBV12-5 to TRBJ2-1, with D unresolved. The J call may be faulty, since TRBJ2-7 better matches the DNA end. The CDR3 is 13 amino acids. From germline, CDR1 is LGHNT and CDR2 FRNRAP. The CDR3 DNA reads as TGTGCTAGTGGTTTGTCACTATTCAATGAGCAGTACTTC. Translated: CASGLSLFNEQYF.

This clonotype was detected only a few times. The genes are TRBV20-1 and TRBJ2-5; 10 bases fit TRBD1. Germline-derived CDR1 and CDR2 are DFQATT and SNEGSKA (reference sequence). The length of the CDR3 is 14 residues. J gave up 6 bases and V 4 bases, and 8 bases lay outside the gene matches. The DNA for the CDR3 is TGCAGTGCTACTTCCGGACAGGGGGAGAAGACCCAGTACTTC. Its protein is CSATSGQGEKTQYF.

The V call is TRBV6-2 or TRBV6-3, the J call TRBJ1-5; a possible D gene is TRBD1 (6 bases). Germline V gene lookup returns CDR1 MNHEY and CDR2 SVGEGT. This CDR3 comprises 13 residues. Trimming left V 8 bases short and J 4 bases short, with 12 bases between. The CDR3 reads CASLRDINQPQHF. The CDR3 nucleotides are TGTGCCAGCCTCCGGGACATTAATCAGCCCCAGCATTTT.

This chain links TRBV6-2 or TRBV6-3 with TRBJ2-1, with TRBD2 identical over 9 bases. Per germline, CDR1 MNHEY and CDR2 SVGEGT. Unmatched junction bases numbered 8, after V lost 6 bases and J lost 8 bases. CDR3 size: 14 residues. The CDR3 loop reads CASRLAGDSYEQFF. DNA of the CDR3: TGTGCCAGCAGGTTAGCGGGAGACTCTTATGAGCAGTTCTTC.

Note on this clonotype: Just one base apart from a much larger clone, this may be a read error. The rearrangement links TRBV5-1 to TRBJ2-5, with 8 bases fitting TRBD2. This CDR3 is 15 amino acids long. The V gene's germline CDR1 is SGHRS and CDR2 YFSETQ. The CDR3 coding sequence is TGCGCCAGCAGCCCCGGTAGCGGGGAGTGGGAGACCCTGTACTTC. It encodes CASSPGSGEWETLYF.

The rearrangement uses TRBV28 and TRBJ1-2; D is possibly TRBD1 (6 bases). Between the trimmed V and J ends, which lost 6 bases and 4 bases, there was a span of 15 bases. The CDR3 covers 14 residues. Germline-derived CDR1 and CDR2 are MDHEN and SYDVKM. The CDR3 region is CASRAQGRGYGYTF. In DNA form, the CDR3 reads TGTGCCAGCAGGGCACAGGGTCGGGGCTATGGCTACACCTTC.